These 32 T cell receptor beta chains were sequenced from one sample in a study of control samples from healthy donors and cancer patients. Generated by immunoSEQ multiplex PCR, the TCRdb table keeps only in-frame clones and is missing some. Of about 75,000 clones in the sample, about 95% were seen once. The sequencing sample was made of blood. The source is a woman aged 35 to 49 in good health.

This clone has just one count. The chain couples TRBV18 to TRBJ1-2; 9 bases are shared with TRBD1. Germline CDR1 and CDR2: KGHSH and LQKENI. J was trimmed by 8 bases and V by 6 bases; bases with no gene match: 7. The CDR3 contains 13 residues. CDR3 DNA sequence: TGTGCCAGCTCCAGGGACAGGGAAGAGGGCTACACCTTC. The encoded protein is CASSRDREEGYTF.

The genes are TRBV5-4 and TRBJ1-1, with 7 bases identical to TRBD1. This CDR3 has 13 residues. The germline CDR1 and CDR2 sequences are SGHNT and YYREEE (reference sequence). Trimming cost V 2 bases and J 4 bases; bases outside gene matches: 2. This CDR3 reads CASSFAGGTEAFF. For the CDR3, the DNA is TGTGCCAGCAGCTTCGCAGGGGGCACTGAAGCTTTCTTT. The full variable domain, completed using reference TRBV5-4 and TRBJ1-1, is ETGVTQSPTHLIKTRGQQVTLRCSSQSGHNTVSWYQQALGQGPQFIFQYYREEENGRGNFPPRFSGLQFPNYSSELNVNALELDDSALYLCASSFAGGTEAFFGQGTRLTVV.

This rearrangement joins TRBV7-2 to TRBJ2-5; 13 positions agree with TRBD2. Trimming took 5 bases from V and 5 from J; bases not matched to a gene: 5. CDR3 length equals 15 residues. The germline V gene has CDR1 SGHTA and CDR2 FQGNSA. In nucleotides, the CDR3 is TGTGCCAGCAGCCCACTAGCGGGGGGGCCGGAGACCCAGTACTTC. Translated, it gives CASSPLAGGPETQYF. Full variable domain (rest looked up from reference TRBV7-2 and TRBJ2-5): GAGVSQSPSNKVTEKGKDVELRCDPISGHTALYWYRQSLGQGLEFLIYFQGNSAPDKSGLPSDRFSAERTGGSVSTLTIQRTQQEDSAVYLCASSPLAGGPETQYFGPGTRLLVL.

This chain connects TRBV6-5 to TRBJ2-1, with unresolved D. The germline V gene encodes CDR1 MNHEY and CDR2 SVGAGI. This CDR3 has 14 residues. Trimming took 4 bases from V and 0 from J, leaving 7 bases between them. This CDR3 is CASSFSISYNEQFF. In nucleotides, the CDR3 is TGTGCCAGCAGTTTCAGTATCTCCTACAATGAGCAGTTCTTC.

V is TRBV9 and J is TRBJ2-1; TRBD2 agrees at 8 bases. Germline CDR1 SGDLS, CDR2 YYNGEE. The ends lost 7 bases at V and 1 base at J; junction bases unmatched: 7. This CDR3 comprises 15 residues. CDR3 coding DNA: TGTGCCAGCCACATTACGGGGGGGTCCTACAATGAGCAGTTCTTC. It specifies CASHITGGSYNEQFF.

The chain joins TRBV7-2 to TRBJ2-2, with 7 bases matching TRBD1. Germline V gene data show CDR1 as SGHTA and CDR2 as FQGNSA. The CDR3 has 17 residues. The V and J ends lost 1 base and 1 base, in that order; junction bases with no gene match: 6. As DNA, the CDR3 is TGTGCCAGCAGCTTAGACCCCGACAGGGTGAACACCGGGGAGCTGTTTTTT. This translates into CASSLDPDRVNTGELFF.

This chain joins TRBV7-3 and TRBJ2-1; D possibly corresponds to TRBD1 (6 bases). The CDR3 is 13 amino acids. Germline CDR1 SGHTA, CDR2 FQGTGA. V was trimmed by 1 base and J by 5 bases, leaving 6 bases between them. The CDR3 nucleotides are TGTGCCAGCAGCTTAAACAGGGACAATGAGCAGTTCTTC. This encodes CASSLNRDNEQFF.

The chain recombines TRBV4-3 with TRBJ2-3, with D unresolved. The V and J ends lost 3 bases and 6 bases respectively, with 4 bases between them. Germline V CDR1 and CDR2: LGHNA, YSLEER. The CDR3 has 11 residues. CDR3 sequence: CASSQRDTQYF. Written as DNA, the CDR3 is TGCGCCAGCAGCCAGCGGGATACGCAGTATTTT.

The rearrangement uses TRBV10-2 and TRBJ1-1; D is perhaps TRBD1 (6 bases). This CDR3 is built from 14 residues. V dropped 6 bases and J dropped 4 bases, with 15 bases sitting between them. Germline lookup yields CDR1 WSHSY and CDR2 SAAADI. The CDR3: CASSPGVMGTEAFF. The CDR3 region has the DNA TGCGCCAGCAGCCCAGGGGTGATGGGCACTGAAGCTTTCTTT.

The chain combines TRBV10-3 with TRBJ2-7; 9 nucleotides agree with TRBD1. CDR3 length equals 14 residues. Per germline, CDR1 ENHRY and CDR2 SYGVKD. The ends lost 7 bases at V and 7 bases at J; junction bases unmatched: 11. CDR3 sequence reads: CAINPGQGKGEQYF. Here the CDR3 DNA reads TGTGCCATCAACCCCGGACAGGGGAAGGGAGAGCAGTACTTC.

The gene calls are TRBV2 and TRBJ1-3; TRBD1 is a possible D gene (6 bases). Trimming pared 6 bases from V and 0 bases from J, leaving 9 bases between. Germline V gene sequence: CDR1 SNHLY, CDR2 FYNNEI. This CDR3 has 14 amino acids. CDR3 nucleotide sequence: TGTGCCAGCAGAATGACAGGCTCTGGAAACACCATATATTTT. Protein product: CASRMTGSGNTIYF.

The rearrangement links TRBV24-1 to TRBJ1-5; possible D gene TRBD1, 6 bases. The CDR3 extends over 19 amino acids. The ends were cut back, 3 bases at V and 0 bases at J, with 20 bases in the middle. CDR1 is KGHDR and CDR2 is SFDVKD in the germline V gene. CDR3 nucleotides: TGTGCCACCAGTGATCAACCGGACAGTGAATCATATAGCAATCAGCCCCAGCATTTT. Its protein is CATSDQPDSESYSNQPQHF.

V usage is TRBV7-9 and J usage is TRBJ1-5; possibly TRBD1 for D (5 bases). Trimming left V 3 bases short and J 6 bases short, with 12 bases between. The CDR3 spans 14 residues. Germline-derived CDR1 and CDR2 are SEHNR and FQNEAQ (reference sequence). CDR3 residues: CASSLSGNGQPQHF. CDR3 DNA: TGTGCCAGCAGCTTGTCAGGGAATGGTCAGCCCCAGCATTTT.

This clone was counted a single time. J is TRBJ2-2 and V is TRBV5-4, with TRBD1 matching over 8 bases. This CDR3 has 16 residues. V dropped 3 bases and J dropped 0; count of bases not matched to a gene: 4. From germline, CDR1 is SGHNT and CDR2 YYREEE (reference sequence). The chain's CDR3 is CASSWGTGPNTGELFF. For the CDR3, the DNA is TGTGCCAGCAGCTGGGGGACAGGCCCGAACACCGGGGAGCTGTTTTTT.

The CDR3 sequence: CSVTGQGALNSYEQYF. Written as DNA, the CDR3 is TGCAGCGTTACTGGACAGGGGGCTCTAAACTCCTACGAGCAGTACTTC. The J gene is TRBJ2-7, the V gene TRBV29-1, with TRBD1 matching over 11 bases. Germline-derived CDR1 and CDR2 are SQVTM and ANQGSEA. Trimming cost V 5 bases and J 0 bases; bases outside gene matches: 9. The CDR3 has 16 residues.

The rearrangement joins TRBV6-5 to TRBJ2-7; 8 nucleotides line up with TRBD1. After removal of 2 bases from V and 6 bases from J, the junction contained 3 bases not matched to a gene. The V gene's germline CDR1 is MNHEY and CDR2 SVGAGI. The CDR3 is made up of 13 amino acids. The DNA for the CDR3 is TGTGCCAGCAGTTACAGAGGGACAGGCGAGCAGTACTTC. It is translated as CASSYRGTGEQYF.

This chain uses TRBV12-3 or TRBV12-4 with TRBJ1-1; D may be TRBD1 (6 bases). Trimming left V 3 bases short and J 7 bases short, with 9 bases between. The CDR3 totals 12 residues. The CDR3 here is CASSFDRNEAFF. CDR3 DNA sequence: TGTGCCAGCAGTTTCGACAGGAATGAAGCTTTCTTT.

The rearrangement uses TRBV7-9 and TRBJ2-7, with no clear D. There are 15 residues in the CDR3. V lost 5 bases and J 3 bases, leaving 17 bases between the germline ends. The germline CDR1 and CDR2 sequences are SEHNR and FQNEAQ (reference sequence). DNA for the CDR3: TGTGCCAGCAGCAGCCGTGAGAACTATTACTACGAGCAGTACTTC. It translates to CASSSRENYYYEQYF.

The genes are TRBV6-4 and TRBJ2-1; 11 bases line up with TRBD2. Per germline, CDR1 MRHNA and CDR2 SNTAGT. The CDR3 contains 15 residues. J gave up 0 bases and V 10 bases, and 5 bases lay outside the gene matches. CDR3 DNA: TGTGCCACCCTTAGCGGGAGGGTCTCCTACAATGAGCAGTTCTTC. Its translation is CATLSGRVSYNEQFF.

The chain joins TRBV4-1 to TRBJ1-2, with D unclear. V lost 1 base and J 4 bases, leaving 13 bases between the germline ends. This CDR3 has 15 residues. CDR1 is MGHRA, CDR2 YSYEKL, per germline. CDR3 protein: CASSQGVRIFYGYTF. As DNA, the CDR3 is TGCGCCAGCAGCCAAGGAGTTAGGATTTTCTATGGCTACACCTTC.

The J gene is TRBJ2-7, the V gene TRBV15, with D possibly being TRBD1 (6 bases). This CDR3 spans 13 amino acids. Trimming shortened V by 9 bases and J by 1 base, and 13 bases separated the two germline ends. Germline lookup yields CDR1 LNHNV and CDR2 YYDKDF (reference sequence). CDR3 in DNA: TGTGCCACTAAGGAGGACAGATCCTACGAGCAGTACTTC. Encoded protein: CATKEDRSYEQYF.

This chain joins TRBV6-5 and TRBJ1-4; D not certain. V lost 8 bases to trimming and J lost 0 bases, with 7 bases between them. The CDR3 has 13 amino acids. Germline lookup yields CDR1 MNHEY and CDR2 SVGAGI. CDR3 DNA sequence: TGTGCCAGCTCAGTCTCAACTAATGAAAAACTGTTTTTT. Translation: CASSVSTNEKLFF.

This rearrangement joins TRBV3-1 (or the pseudogene TRBV3-2) to TRBJ2-1; 7 bases agree with TRBD2. With V trimmed by 4 bases and J by 9 bases, 6 bases remained unmatched. The CDR3 has 13 residues. In germline, CDR1 is LGHDT, CDR2 YNNKEL (reference sequence). Here the CDR3 DNA reads TGTGCCAGCAGCCGAAAAACTAGCGCTGAGCAGTTCTTC. It is translated as CASSRKTSAEQFF.

The gene calls are TRBV6-5 and TRBJ2-1; no clear D. Germline lookup yields CDR1 MNHEY and CDR2 SVGAGI. This CDR3 region has 13 residues. V lost 6 bases to trimming and J lost 5 bases, with 11 bases between them. The CDR3 here is CASRRALHNEQFF. The CDR3 DNA sequence: TGTGCCAGCAGACGAGCTTTGCACAATGAGCAGTTCTTC.

This rearrangement joins TRBV3-1 (or the pseudogene TRBV3-2) to TRBJ2-3; weak D call: TRBD1 (5 bases). V dropped 6 bases and J dropped 1 base, with 14 bases sitting between them. Germline V CDR1 and CDR2: LGHDT, YNNKEL (reference sequence). This CDR3 comprises 15 residues. The CDR3 here is CASSLRQPGTDTQYF. CDR3 DNA: TGTGCCAGCAGTCTTCGACAGCCAGGCACAGATACGCAGTATTTT.

In this sample, this clone turned up a few times. The chain has TRBV4-3 and TRBJ2-1; 11 bases agree with TRBD2. The CDR3 runs 15 residues. The V segment lost 3 bases and the J segment 9 bases; nucleotides outside the gene matches: 7. Germline V CDR1 and CDR2: LGHNA, YSLEER. CDR3 amino acids: CASSHAGLAEGEQFF. The DNA for the CDR3 is TGCGCCAGCAGCCACGCGGGACTAGCGGAGGGTGAGCAGTTCTTC.

This clone was seen just once. The gene calls are TRBV6-6 and TRBJ2-7; 8 nucleotides agree with TRBD2. CDR1 is MNHNY and CDR2 is SVGAGI in the germline V gene (reference sequence). The CDR3 runs to 15 residues. V dropped 4 bases and J dropped 4; count of bases not matched to a gene: 9. CDR3 sequence reads: CASSFPGLGDYEQYF. The CDR3 nucleotides are TGTGCCAGCAGTTTCCCGGGACTAGGGGATTACGAGCAGTACTTC.

The chain combines TRBV11-2 with TRBJ1-6; D not certain. The CDR3 is 15 amino acids. Germline V CDR1 and CDR2: SGHAT, FQNNGV. Trimming took off 1 base at V and 11 bases at J, with 15 bases between the two ends. The CDR3, as DNA: TGTGCCAGCAGCTTAGTCGCGTCATCTCGCGCACCCCTCCACTTT. It codes for CASSLVASSRAPLHF.

The rearrangement joins TRBV5-4 to TRBJ1-2; D is perhaps TRBD1 (6 bases). Germline V gene data show CDR1 as SGHNT and CDR2 as YYREEE (reference sequence). The CDR3 totals 14 residues. Trimming pared 4 bases from V and 3 bases from J, leaving 13 bases between. CDR3 bases: TGTGCCAGCAGCAATTACAGGGTAGACTATGGCTACACCTTC. It specifies CASSNYRVDYGYTF.

The chain recombines TRBV13 with TRBJ2-1, with 7 bases aligning to TRBD2. J lost 3 bases, V lost 5 bases, and 4 bases had no gene match. Germline V gene sequence: CDR1 PRHDT, CDR2 FYEKMQ (reference sequence). The CDR3 is 14 amino acids. CDR3 residues: CASSIRDYYNEQFF. The CDR3 coding sequence is TGTGCCAGCAGCATCCGGGACTACTACAATGAGCAGTTCTTC. Looking up the rest from reference TRBV13 and TRBJ2-1 gives the full variable domain: AAGVIQSPRHLIKEKRETATLKCYPIPRHDTVYWYQQGPGQDPQFLISFYEKMQSDKGSIPDRFSAQQFSDYHSELNMSSLELGDSALYFCASSIRDYYNEQFFGPGTRLTVL.

The V and J genes are TRBV3-1 (or the pseudogene TRBV3-2) and TRBJ2-2, with D perhaps given as TRBD1 or TRBD2 (6 bases each). Germline V gene sequence: CDR1 LGHDT, CDR2 YNNKEL (reference sequence). CDR3 length: 15 amino acids. V was clipped by 1 base and J by 7 bases, with 13 bases between them. The CDR3 reads CASSQGVGGHGELFF. CDR3 sequence (DNA): TGTGCCAGCAGCCAAGGGGTCGGGGGCCACGGGGAGCTGTTTTTT.

The chain joins TRBV5-1 to TRBJ2-1, with TRBD1 matching over 7 bases. V shed 2 bases, J shed 6 bases, and the junction held 8 bases outside the gene matches. Germline values: CDR1 SGHRS, CDR2 YFSETQ. The CDR3 runs 15 residues. CDR3 sequence (DNA): TGCGCCAGCAGCTTAGTGACAGGGTCCGGCAATGAGCAGTTCTTC. Its protein is CASSLVTGSGNEQFF.